What follows are 3 T cell receptor beta chains derived from one specimen sequenced in a study of T cell changes during pregnancy in multiple sclerosis. TCRdb's copy holds only in-frame clones and misses some; the assay was immunoSEQ multiplex PCR. The sample contains about 58,000 clones, about 90% of which appear only once. Sequencing was performed on CD4+ T cells from peripheral blood mononuclear cells, taken after pregnancy. All receptors come from a female donor in good health, enrolled as a control in a pregnancy study.

The J gene is TRBJ2-3, the V gene TRBV7-3; 8 bases fit TRBD2. Per germline, CDR1 SGHTA and CDR2 FQGTGA. The V gene end was trimmed by 5 bases and the J gene end by 11 bases; junction bases not matched to a gene: 9. The CDR3 has 13 residues. The CDR3 DNA is TGTGCCAGCAGCCGGACTTCCGGGACTAGGCAGTATTTT. Translated: CASSRTSGTRQYF.

The J gene is TRBJ1-3, the V gene TRBV13, with TRBD1 identical over 8 bases. The CDR3 covers 14 residues. With 4 bases clipped from V and 4 bases from J, the junction kept 3 bases outside the gene matches. Looked up from germline, CDR1 is PRHDT and CDR2 is FYEKMQ (reference sequence). CDR3 amino acids: CASSSRGPGNTIYF. The CDR3 coding sequence is TGTGCCAGCAGCTCCAGGGGGCCCGGAAACACCATATATTTT. The whole variable domain, filled in from reference TRBV13 and TRBJ1-3, reads AAGVIQSPRHLIKEKRETATLKCYPIPRHDTVYWYQQGPGQDPQFLISFYEKMQSDKGSIPDRFSAQQFSDYHSELNMSSLELGDSALYFCASSSRGPGNTIYFGEGSWLTVV.

This clone was found a few times. The chain employs TRBV6-1 and TRBJ1-2; D remains unclear. The CDR3 is 13 residues long. With 2 bases removed from V and 8 bases from J, the gap between germline ends came to 12 bases. Germline-derived CDR1 and CDR2 are MNHNS and SASEGT. The CDR3 loop reads CASSEWGEAGYTF. The CDR3 coding sequence is TGTGCCAGCAGTGAATGGGGAGAAGCGGGCTACACCTTC.